A single sample is the source of the 5 T cell receptor beta chains below, sequenced in a study of memory CD4+ T cells and cytomegalovirus serostatus. Single viable CD3+CD4+CD8-CD45RO+ cells were sorted as the memory CD4+ T cells. The data were produced by immunoSEQ multiplex PCR, yet TCRdb's version contains in-frame clones alone and is incomplete. The table has tens of thousands of clones, 76% seen once; the top ten hold around 4.3%. Sample: memory CD4+ T cells from blood. These receptors all come from an adult in good health and CMV-seropositive.

This clone was seen a handful of times. DNA of the CDR3: TGTGCCAGCATGGTAGAAATCTATGGCTACACCTTC. Its translation: CASMVEIYGYTF. The rearrangement joins TRBV6-1 to TRBJ1-2; D not resolved. V was clipped by 7 bases and J by 4 bases, with 10 bases between them. This CDR3 contains 12 residues. Germline V gene sequence: CDR1 MNHNS, CDR2 SASEGT.

The chain combines TRBV28 with TRBJ1-4; TRBD1 matches at 7 bases. Germline assignment: CDR1 MDHEN and CDR2 SYDVKM. The CDR3 is 16 residues long. Germline trimming cut 6 bases from V and 5 bases from J; bases unmatched to any gene: 12. The CDR3 spells CASRLLRDSWNEKLFF. The CDR3 nucleotides are TGTGCCAGCAGACTACTCCGGGACAGCTGGAATGAAAAACTGTTTTTT.

V is TRBV30 and J is TRBJ1-2; no clear D. Trimming shortened V by 2 bases and J by 4 bases, and 5 bases separated the two germline ends. The germline CDR1 and CDR2 sequences are GTSNPN and SVGIG (reference sequence). The CDR3 runs 11 residues. The DNA of the CDR3 is TGTGCCTGGAGTCCGCTCTATGGCTACACCTTC. Its translation: CAWSPLYGYTF.

On this clone: Because the CDR3 is missing its conserved closing phenylalanine or tryptophan, this is likely a read error. Because the CDR3's place on the DNA is in doubt, the DNA is left out and the CDR3 is given as listed by TCRdb. The chain employs TRBV5-4 and TRBJ2-3; the tabulated D call, TRBD2, remains unverified against the DNA. Germline lookup yields CDR1 SGHNT and CDR2 YYREEE (reference sequence). The CDR3 extends over 9 residues, inclusive of both ends. The CDR3 spells CASRLRTSS.

The V call is TRBV25-1, the J call TRBJ1-4, with TRBD1 identical over 10 bases. Germline V CDR1 and CDR2: MGHDK, SYGVNS. The CDR3 has 13 amino acids. With V trimmed by 8 bases and J by 9 bases, 6 bases remained unmatched. DNA for the CDR3: TGTGCCAGCGGGGGACAGGGGTTGAAAAAACTGTTTTTT. This translates into CASGGQGLKKLFF.